Listed below are T cell receptor beta chains from one sample, sequenced in a study of beta chain features in type 1 diabetes. The table came from immunoSEQ multiplex PCR; TCRdb's copy has only in-frame clones and leaves some out. The sample consists of 200,000 to 300,000 clones, 20% of them appearing once. The sample comprised naive CD4+ T cells from blood. Every receptor here comes from a woman in her forties with type 1 diabetes. The CDR3 runs from the conserved cysteine through the conserved F or W. A D gene is named only where the DNA matches it firmly. Clone size, where shown, is once, few, many, or a class for clones that have expanded.

j_call,clone_size,d_call,v_call,cdr3_aa,cdr3_nt
TRBJ1-1,NA,NA,TRBV2,CASIQETNTEAFF,TGTGCCAGCATTCAGGAAACGAACACTGAAGCTTTCTTT
TRBJ2-7,few,NA,TRBV30,CAWSPTGNEQYF,TGTGCCTGGAGTCCCACAGGGAACGAGCAGTACTTC
TRBJ2-1,NA,TRBD1,TRBV23-1,CASSQSRQGGEQFF,TGCGCCAGCAGTCAATCGAGACAGGGGGGTGAGCAGTTCTTC
TRBJ2-2,NA,TRBD1,TRBV7-9,CASSWTGDGELFF,TGTGCCAGCAGTTGGACAGGGGACGGGGAGCTGTTTTTT
TRBJ2-5,NA,NA,TRBV27,CASSPTPSRGETQYF,TGTGCCAGCAGTCCCACCCCCTCAAGGGGGGAGACCCAGTACTTC
TRBJ2-7,NA,TRBD2,TRBV6-5,CASSYGPSGRDEQYF,TGTGCCAGCAGTTACGGCCCTAGCGGGAGAGACGAGCAGTACTTC
TRBJ2-1,few,TRBD2,TRBV7-2,CASSLTASGHYNEQFF,TGTGCCAGCAGCTTAACGGCTAGCGGCCACTACAATGAGCAGTTCTTC
TRBJ1-2,few,NA,TRBV4-3,CASSPLTRDYGYTF,TGCGCCAGCAGCCCGTTGACTCGGGACTATGGCTACACCTTC
TRBJ2-3,NA,TRBD2,TRBV5-1,CASSLTASGGGTDTQYF,TGCGCCAGCAGCTTGACCGCCAGCGGGGGTGGCACAGATACGCAGTATTTT
TRBJ1-4,few,NA,TRBV29-1,CSVELPTNEKLFF,TGCAGCGTTGAACTCCCAACTAATGAAAAACTGTTTTTT
TRBJ2-6,few,TRBD1,TRBV6-1,CASSGIRGRGANVLTF,TGTGCCAGCAGTGGAATCAGGGGGCGAGGGGCCAACGTCCTGACTTTC
TRBJ1-2,once,TRBD1,TRBV9,CASSVAQGRGYTF,TGTGCCAGCAGCGTAGCACAGGGGCGCGGCTACACCTTC
TRBJ2-4,NA,NA,TRBV6-1,CASRWTGNIQYF,TGTGCCAGCAGGTGGACGGGGAACATTCAGTACTTC
TRBJ2-3,few,TRBD2,TRBV5-1,CASSPGTSGPTDTQYF,TGCGCCAGCAGCCCCGGGACTAGCGGACCCACAGATACGCAGTATTTT
TRBJ2-1,few,TRBD2,TRBV5-1,CASSPTSGEYNEQFF,TGCGCCAGCAGCCCTACTAGCGGTGAATACAATGAGCAGTTCTTC
TRBJ2-3,NA,TRBD2,TRBV7-9,CASSSGLAGGADTQYF,TGTGCCAGCAGCTCGGGACTAGCGGGAGGAGCAGATACGCAGTATTTT
TRBJ1-2,few,TRBD1,TRBV5-1,CASSSTGAGYTF,TGCGCCAGCAGCTCGACAGGGGCCGGCTACACCTTC
TRBJ2-7,NA,TRBD1,TRBV5-6,CASSAQGARYEQYF,TGTGCCAGCAGCGCACAGGGGGCACGATACGAGCAGTACTTC
TRBJ2-2,few,NA,TRBV28,CASVNLGRPFTGELFF,TGTGCCAGCGTGAATCTCGGGAGACCCTTCACCGGGGAGCTGTTTTTT
TRBJ2-7,few,NA,TRBV4-3,CASSQPSPSEDEQYF,TGCGCCAGCAGCCAGCCCTCCCCTAGCGAGGACGAGCAGTACTTC
TRBJ1-1,NA,NA,TRBV30,CAWSVPGGMNTEAFF,TGTGCCTGGAGTGTACCGGGGGGTATGAACACTGAAGCTTTCTTT
TRBJ1-5,NA,NA,TRBV19,CASREGDQPQHF,TGTGCCAGTAGGGAGGGCGATCAGCCCCAGCATTTT
TRBJ2-3,NA,NA,TRBV9,CASSQRSPHVPDTQYF,TGTGCCAGCAGCCAGCGGTCCCCTCACGTCCCAGATACGCAGTATTTT
TRBJ2-2,NA,NA,TRBV5-4,CASSPQEPTGELFF,TGTGCCAGCAGCCCTCAGGAACCCACCGGGGAGCTGTTTTTT
TRBJ2-5,few,TRBD1,TRBV2,CASSERGLETQYF,TGTGCCAGCAGTGAAAGGGGGCTGGAGACCCAGTACTTC
TRBJ1-3,few,NA,TRBV9,CASSSEGLHTIYF,TGTGCCAGCAGCTCCGAGGGACTTCACACCATATATTTT
TRBJ2-3,NA,NA,TRBV18,CASSPDTGTSTDTQYF,TGTGCCAGCTCCCCAGACACCGGGACATCTACAGATACGCAGTATTTT
TRBJ2-3,NA,NA,TRBV14,CASSLYTMDTQYF,TGTGCCAGCAGCCTCTATACCATGGATACGCAGTATTTT
TRBJ2-7,NA,NA,TRBV5-4,CASSTSTAYEQYF,TGTGCCAGCAGCACGTCGACAGCCTACGAGCAGTACTTC
TRBJ2-1,NA,NA,TRBV6-6,CASNVAASYNEQFF,TGTGCCAGCAATGTTGCGGCCTCCTACAATGAGCAGTTCTTC
TRBJ1-1,NA,NA,TRBV5-6,CASSWAGGTEAFF,TGTGCCAGCAGCTGGGCAGGTGGCACTGAAGCTTTCTTT
TRBJ1-2,NA,NA,TRBV19,CASSDPGTGVYGYTF,TGTGCCAGTAGTGATCCCGGGACGGGAGTATATGGCTACACCTTC
TRBJ1-2,NA,NA,TRBV2,CASSEADSYGYTF,TGTGCCAGCAGTGAAGCGGACTCGTATGGCTACACCTTC
TRBJ1-1,once,NA,TRBV9,CASSPGEGLNTEAFF,TGTGCCAGCAGCCCGGGGGAGGGTCTGAACACTGAAGCTTTCTTT
TRBJ2-4,NA,NA,TRBV18,CASSPQRAKNIQYF,TGTGCCAGCTCACCACAGAGAGCCAAAAACATTCAGTACTTC
TRBJ2-4,NA,TRBD1,TRBV27,CASSRTGGAGIQYF,TGTGCCAGCAGTCGGACAGGGGGCGCGGGCATTCAGTACTTC
TRBJ1-2,NA,NA,TRBV27,CASRMTGVGKGGYTF,TGTGCCAGCAGAATGACAGGTGTCGGAAAAGGTGGCTACACCTTC
TRBJ2-1,NA,TRBD1,TRBV9,CASSETLGQGAISYNEQFF,TGTGCCAGCAGCGAAACCTTGGGACAGGGGGCTATATCCTACAATGAGCAGTTCTTC
TRBJ1-2,NA,NA,TRBV9,CASSSQGGYTF,TGTGCCAGCAGCTCCCAGGGGGGCTACACCTTC
TRBJ2-2,NA,NA,TRBV9,CASSVGLNTGELFF,TGTGCCAGCAGCGTAGGACTCAACACCGGGGAGCTGTTTTTT
TRBJ1-5,few,NA,TRBV19,CASSIRRPSNQPQHF,TGTGCCAGTAGTATTCGGAGGCCAAGCAATCAGCCCCAGCATTTT
TRBJ2-3,NA,NA,TRBV9,CASSPRTSTDTQYF,TGTGCCAGCAGCCCTCGGACTAGCACAGATACGCAGTATTTT
TRBJ1-1,NA,TRBD1,TRBV18,CASSPSQGETEAFF,TGTGCCAGCTCACCTTCACAGGGGGAGACTGAAGCTTTCTTT
TRBJ1-2,NA,NA,TRBV28,CALQTSESGYTF,TGTGCCCTCCAGACATCTGAAAGTGGCTACACCTTC
TRBJ2-7,NA,NA,TRBV5-1,CASSGGTALPYEQYF,TGCGCCAGCAGCGGGGGGACAGCGTTGCCCTACGAGCAGTACTTC
TRBJ1-2,NA,NA,TRBV7-6,CASSLGREAGYTF,TGTGCCAGCAGCTTAGGTCGAGAAGCCGGCTACACCTTC
TRBJ2-3,few,TRBD1,TRBV5-1,CASSPPRTGGTDTQYF,TGCGCCAGCAGCCCTCCAAGGACAGGGGGCACAGATACGCAGTATTTT
TRBJ2-6,NA,NA,TRBV27,CASSTQGFGANVLTF,TGTGCCAGCAGTACTCAGGGGTTTGGGGCCAACGTCCTGACTTTC
TRBJ2-5,once,TRBD1,TRBV18,CASSPDDRAVGLETQYF,TGTGCCAGCTCTCCGGACGACAGGGCGGTTGGATTAGAGACCCAGTACTTC
TRBJ2-5,NA,NA,TRBV28,CASSPPTPGAQYF,TGTGCCAGCAGTCCTCCGACCCCGGGGGCCCAGTACTTC
TRBJ2-3,few,NA,TRBV7-9,CASSSVGVSDTQYF,TGTGCCAGCAGCTCGGTCGGGGTCTCAGATACGCAGTATTTT
TRBJ1-1,few,NA,TRBV6-5,CASSLSQGLPEAFF,TGTGCCAGCAGTTTATCCCAGGGCTTGCCTGAAGCTTTCTTT
TRBJ2-4,NA,NA,TRBV6-6,CASTNGEANIQYF,TGTGCCAGCACCAACGGGGAGGCGAACATTCAGTACTTC